This T cell receptor (beta chain) was retrieved from a study of technical replicates of blood from four donors. Germline loops: CDR1 SGHRS, CDR2 YFSETQ. The CDR3 covers 14 residues. Trimming took 0 bases from V and 6 from J, leaving 13 bases between them. Profiled with immunoSEQ multiplex PCR; TCRdb holds only in-frame clones, not every one. The sample includes approximately 51,000 clones, roughly 93% of them seen just once. The sample consisted of PBMCs. The rearrangement uses TRBV5-1 and TRBJ2-7; the D gene is possibly TRBD1 (5 bases). The sequence was obtained from a human donor in good health. Some clones in this sample may be carry-over from other donors' samples. CDR3 nucleotides: TGCGCCAGCAGCTTGGATGGCAGGGCCGGCGAGCAGTACTTC. Its translation is CASSLDGRAGEQYF.